The 19 T cell receptor beta chains below were found in one sample sequenced in a study of CD4 T cells in relation to SARS-CoV-2 and coronaviruses (dated by TCRdb to the early 2020s). No antigen is known for these receptors. CD4+ T cells from unexposed donors were collected before the COVID-19 pandemic (2011-2018). After more than 9 days of culture, CD4+ T cells were isolated with the EasySep CD4+ T cell isolation kit. Library preparation was by the immunoSEQ multiplex PCR assay. TCRdb mirrors the immuneACCESS table, restricted to in-frame sequences. Some clones are absent from its copies; in checked studies, under half trace to an unresolved V gene, and the reason for the others is unknown. This sample comprises about 21,000 clones, 70% to 80% of them detected only once. Around 11% of the sample lies in the top ten. Material for sequencing was CD4+ T cells from PBMCs, cultured in vitro. These receptors were taken from a human donor in good health.

The V call is TRBV3-1 (or the pseudogene TRBV3-2), the J call TRBJ1-1, with unresolved D. Trimming removed 5 bases at V and 4 bases at J, with 14 bases between. Germline CDR1 is LGHDT and CDR2 is YNNKEL (reference sequence). This CDR3 spans 14 amino acids. DNA for the CDR3: TGTGCCAGCAGCTACGGACGGGCAAGCACTGAAGCTTTCTTT. Translated: CASSYGRASTEAFF.

This clone was found once. The chain joins TRBV24-1 to TRBJ2-3; TRBD2 might be the D (5 bases). CDR3 length equals 16 residues. Germline assignment: CDR1 KGHDR and CDR2 SFDVKD. V lost 1 base and J lost 3, with 13 bases in between. The CDR3, as DNA: TGTGCCACCAGTGATTTTGCCGGGGATAGGACAGATACGCAGTATTTT. Its translation: CATSDFAGDRTDTQYF.

The chain carries TRBV12-3 or TRBV12-4 and TRBJ2-3; D unclear. The CDR3 is 13 amino acids. The V gene lost 2 bases and the J gene lost 2 bases, with 5 bases spanning the gap. CDR3 region: CASSLRDTDTQYF. The CDR3 DNA follows: TGTGCCAGCAGTTTAAGGGACACAGATACGCAGTATTTT.

The genes are TRBV30 and TRBJ2-7; 8 bases are a match to TRBD2. The CDR3 has 14 amino acids. Unmatched junction bases numbered 9, after V lost 6 bases and J lost 2 bases. The germline gives CDR1 GTSNPN, CDR2 SVGIG (reference sequence). The CDR3 loop is CACTPSGRTYEQYF. The CDR3, as DNA: TGTGCCTGTACACCAAGCGGGAGAACCTACGAGCAGTACTTC.

This chain connects TRBV4-1 to TRBJ2-3, with D tentatively TRBD2 (6 bases). CDR3 length equals 15 residues. Germline CDR1 reads MGHRA; CDR2 reads YSYEKL. V gave up 7 bases and J gave up 4 bases, with 18 bases separating them. The CDR3 region has the DNA TGCGCCAGCAAAGCGGCGGGATCGGGGGCAGATACGCAGTATTTT. Translated: CASKAAGSGADTQYF.

This rearrangement joins TRBV27 to TRBJ2-1; unclear D gene. Germline CDR1 is MNHEY and CDR2 is SMNVEV (reference sequence). This CDR3 is built from 14 residues. V was shortened by 6 bases and J by 9 bases, with 18 bases between the two germline ends. The CDR3 DNA sequence: TGTGCCAGCAGACGGGCAATCCAAGGGTTTGAGCAGTTCTTC. It encodes CASRRAIQGFEQFF.

The CDR3 coding sequence is TGTGCCTGGAGGACAGGGGCCGGCACAGATACGCAGTATTTT. The encoded protein is CAWRTGAGTDTQYF. The J gene is TRBJ2-3, the V gene TRBV30, with TRBD1 matching over 8 bases. The CDR3 is made up of 14 amino acids. V lost 3 bases and J lost 1; bases outside the gene matches: 3. In germline, CDR1 is GTSNPN, CDR2 SVGIG (reference sequence).

Written as DNA, the CDR3 is TGTGCCAGCAATCCAGGTTCGCGGGCCTACAATGAGCAGTTCTTC. Translating gives CASNPGSRAYNEQFF. The chain couples TRBV27 to TRBJ2-1; possible D gene TRBD2, 5 bases. The CDR3 runs to 15 residues. Per the germline V gene, CDR1 is MNHEY and CDR2 is SMNVEV (reference sequence). Trimming took off 7 bases at V and 2 bases at J, with 15 bases between the two ends.

The V gene is TRBV6-5, the J gene TRBJ2-7; D assignment may be TRBD1 or TRBD2 (5 bases each). V was cut by 6 bases and J by 4 bases, with 16 bases left in between. This CDR3 spans 14 amino acids. Germline V gene lookup returns CDR1 MNHEY and CDR2 SVGAGI. CDR3 nucleotide sequence: TGTGCCAGCAGAAAACCGGGGCCGAGTTACGAGCAGTACTTC. It specifies CASRKPGPSYEQYF.

In this sample, this clone turned up a few times. The rearrangement uses TRBV7-2 and TRBJ2-7; D is ambiguous. The CDR3 has 13 amino acids. CDR1 and CDR2 from the germline V gene are SGHTA and FQGNSA. Trimming removed 0 bases from V and 6 bases from J, with 9 bases in between. CDR3 sequence (DNA): TGTGCCAGCAGCTTAGCCGCCGTTGGCGAGCAGTACTTC. Translating it yields CASSLAAVGEQYF.

This clone is large within its sample. This sequence joins TRBV5-5 and TRBJ2-7; tentative D call: TRBD2 (5 bases). The CDR3 totals 14 residues. Germline CDR1 SGHKS, CDR2 YYEKEE (reference sequence). V was cut by 2 bases and J by 0 bases, with 9 bases left in between. CDR3 bases: TGTGCCAGCAGCTTCGCGGGCAACTCCTACGAGCAGTACTTC. Protein: CASSFAGNSYEQYF.

The chain joins TRBV10-3 to TRBJ2-7; 7 nucleotides line up with TRBD2. Germline loops: CDR1 ENHRY, CDR2 SYGVKD. There are 12 residues in the CDR3. CDR3 coding DNA: TGTGGCACAGCGGGGTTTCACTACGAGCAGTACTTC. Protein product: CGTAGFHYEQYF.

This clone was counted only a few times. V usage is TRBV5-4 and J usage is TRBJ1-2, with D possibly TRBD1 on 5 matching bases. Germline CDR1 and CDR2: SGHNT and YYREEE (reference sequence). V lost 5 bases and J 0 bases, leaving 14 bases between the germline ends. This CDR3 has 15 residues. Here the CDR3 DNA reads TGTGCCAGCAGGCCTACAGGACCTGCTAACTATGGCTACACCTTC. Translation: CASRPTGPANYGYTF.

The chain employs TRBV7-9 and TRBJ1-2; no clear D gene. V was cut by 0 bases and J by 5 bases, with 13 bases left in between. This CDR3 comprises 15 residues. Looked up from germline, CDR1 is SEHNR and CDR2 is FQNEAQ (reference sequence). The CDR3 DNA follows: TGTGCCAGCAGCTTAGCAATGTCGTTGGGATATGGCTACACCTTC. Its protein is CASSLAMSLGYGYTF.

V is TRBV5-1 and J is TRBJ2-7, with a tentative D call TRBD1 (6 bases). CDR3 length: 14 amino acids. V lost 1 base, J lost 3 bases, and 11 bases lay in between. CDR1 SGHRS and CDR2 YFSETQ come from the germline V gene. The CDR3 DNA reads as TGCGCCAGCAGCTTGAGGCAGGGGAACTACGAGCAGTACTTC. It is translated as CASSLRQGNYEQYF. Combining the CDR3 with reference TRBV5-1 and TRBJ2-7 gives the whole variable domain KAGVTQTPRYLIKTRGQQVTLSCSPISGHRSVSWYQQTPGQGLQFLFEYFSETQRNKGNFPGRFSGRQFSNSRSEMNVSTLELGDSALYLCASSLRQGNYEQYFGPGTRLTVT.

This clone was observed a few times. This chain joins TRBV20-1 and TRBJ2-3, with D hard to call. V dropped 3 bases and J dropped 6 bases, with 4 bases sitting between them. The CDR3 runs to 10 residues. The germline V gene has CDR1 DFQATT and CDR2 SNEGSKA (reference sequence). The CDR3 loop is CSASRDTQYF. The CDR3 DNA reads as TGCAGTGCTAGTCGGGATACGCAGTATTTT.

The V and J genes are TRBV2 and TRBJ1-2; tentatively, D is TRBD1 (5 bases). CDR1 and CDR2 (germline): SNHLY, FYNNEI. There are 12 residues in the CDR3. Trimming took off 7 bases at V and 4 bases at J, with 10 bases between the two ends. In DNA, the CDR3 is TGTGCCAGCACCCTCGGGGCCTATGGCTACACCTTC. It is translated as CASTLGAYGYTF.

J is TRBJ2-5 and V is TRBV6-2 or TRBV6-3; perhaps TRBD2 as D (6 bases). The V and J ends lost 6 bases and 2 bases respectively, with 13 bases between them. The CDR3 runs to 14 residues. Germline V gene data show CDR1 as MNHEY and CDR2 as SVGEGT. CDR3 residues: CASSRRLVQETQYF. CDR3 DNA: TGTGCCAGCAGCCGCCGACTAGTACAAGAGACCCAGTACTTC.

This rearrangement joins TRBV4-1 to TRBJ2-1; 7 bases line up with TRBD1. CDR1 MGHRA and CDR2 YSYEKL come from the germline V gene. V lost 3 bases and J lost 7; bases outside the gene matches: 9. The CDR3 is made up of 15 amino acids. CDR3 DNA sequence: TGCGCCAGCAGCCACCAAGGGGGCTGGGGGAATGAGCAGTTCTTC. Translated: CASSHQGGWGNEQFF.